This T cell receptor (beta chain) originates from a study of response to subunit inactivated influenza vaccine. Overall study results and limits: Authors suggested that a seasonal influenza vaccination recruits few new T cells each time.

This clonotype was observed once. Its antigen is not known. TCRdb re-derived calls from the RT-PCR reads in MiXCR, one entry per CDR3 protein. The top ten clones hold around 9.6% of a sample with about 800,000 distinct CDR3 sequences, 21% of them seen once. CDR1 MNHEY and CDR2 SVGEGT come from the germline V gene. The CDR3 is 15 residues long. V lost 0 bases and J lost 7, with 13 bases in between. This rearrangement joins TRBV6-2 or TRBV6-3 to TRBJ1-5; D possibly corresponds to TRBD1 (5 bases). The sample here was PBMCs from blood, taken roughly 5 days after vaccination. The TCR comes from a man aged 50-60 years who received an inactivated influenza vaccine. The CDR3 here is CASSYSQGLWQPQHF. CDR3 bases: TGTGCCAGCAGTTACTCTCAGGGACTCTGGCAGCCCCAGCATTTT.